The clone carrying this TCR beta chain was seen a handful of times. Original processing methods: Researchers report that nucleated cell counts were estimated from reference gene primer amplification. Generated by immunoSEQ multiplex PCR, the TCRdb table keeps only in-frame clones and is missing some. From that table come the V and J calls and clone size; the DNA was used to work out D and trimming. This table has about 280,000 clones, approximately 84% appearing once. The data were obtained in a study of blood T cell repertoires in COVID-19. The V end lost 5 bases, the J end lost 4 bases, and 14 bases lay between the germline ends. There are 15 residues in the CDR3. CDR1 MNHEY and CDR2 SVGAGI come from the germline V gene.

The TCR comes from a woman between 25 and 40 years old who had recovered from COVID-19. The rearrangement uses TRBV6-5 and TRBJ2-2; weak D call: TRBD2 (6 bases). Sequencing used peripheral blood. The CDR3 DNA follows: TGTGCCAGCAGTACAAGTGCGGAGGGCACCGGGGAGCTGTTTTTT. As protein: CASSTSAEGTGELFF.